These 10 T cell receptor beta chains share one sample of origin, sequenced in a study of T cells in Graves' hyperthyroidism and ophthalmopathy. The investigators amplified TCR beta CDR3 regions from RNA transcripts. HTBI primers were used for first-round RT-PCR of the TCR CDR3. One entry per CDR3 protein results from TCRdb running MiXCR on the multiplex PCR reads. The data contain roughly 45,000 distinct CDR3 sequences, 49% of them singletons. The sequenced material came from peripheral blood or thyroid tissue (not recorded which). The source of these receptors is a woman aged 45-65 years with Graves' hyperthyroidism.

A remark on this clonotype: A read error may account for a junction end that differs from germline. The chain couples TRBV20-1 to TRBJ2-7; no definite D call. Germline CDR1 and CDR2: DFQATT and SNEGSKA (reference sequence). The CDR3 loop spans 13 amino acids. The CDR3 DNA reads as TGCAGTGCTGGAGACCCCCCACGCTACGAGCAGCACTTC. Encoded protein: CSAGDPPRYEQHF.

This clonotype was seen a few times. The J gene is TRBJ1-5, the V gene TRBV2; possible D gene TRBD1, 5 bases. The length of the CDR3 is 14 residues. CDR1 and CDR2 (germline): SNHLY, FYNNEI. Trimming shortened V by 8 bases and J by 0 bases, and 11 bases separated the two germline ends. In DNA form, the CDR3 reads TGTGCCAGCTGCGGACACTTTAGCAATCAGCCCCAGCATTTT. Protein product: CASCGHFSNQPQHF. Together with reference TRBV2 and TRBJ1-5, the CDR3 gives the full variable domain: EPEVTQTPSHQVTQMGQEVILRCVPISNHLYFYWYRQILGQKVEFLVSFYNNEISEKSEIFDDQFSVERPDGSNFTLKIRSTKLEDSAMYFCASCGHFSNQPQHFGDGTRLSIL.

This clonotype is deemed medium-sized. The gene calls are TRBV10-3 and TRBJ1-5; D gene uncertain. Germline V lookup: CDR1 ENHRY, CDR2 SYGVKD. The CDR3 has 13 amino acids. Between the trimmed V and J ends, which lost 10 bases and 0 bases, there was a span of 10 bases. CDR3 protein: CATRDFSNQPQHF. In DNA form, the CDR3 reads TGTGCCACACGGGATTTTAGCAATCAGCCCCAGCATTTT.

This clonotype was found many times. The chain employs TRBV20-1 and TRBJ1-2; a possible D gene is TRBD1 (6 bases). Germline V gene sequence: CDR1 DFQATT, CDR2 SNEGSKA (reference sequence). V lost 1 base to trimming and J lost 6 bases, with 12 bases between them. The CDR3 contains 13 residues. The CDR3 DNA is TGCAGTGCTAGAGTGGGGGGGCGGGATGGCTACACCTTC. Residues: CSARVGGRDGYTF.

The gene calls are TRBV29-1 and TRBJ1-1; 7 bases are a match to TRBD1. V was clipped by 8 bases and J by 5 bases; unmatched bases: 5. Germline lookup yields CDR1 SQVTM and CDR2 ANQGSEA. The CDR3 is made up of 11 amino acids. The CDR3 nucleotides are TGCAGCTTAGACAGGGAAACTGAAGCTTTCTTT. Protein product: CSLDRETEAFF. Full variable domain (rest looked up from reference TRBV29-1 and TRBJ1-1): SAVISQKPSRDICQRGTSLTIQCQVDSQVTMMFWYRQQPGQSLTLIATANQGSEATYESGFVIDKFPISRPNLTFSTLTVSNMSPEDSSIYLCSLDRETEAFFGQGTRLTVV.

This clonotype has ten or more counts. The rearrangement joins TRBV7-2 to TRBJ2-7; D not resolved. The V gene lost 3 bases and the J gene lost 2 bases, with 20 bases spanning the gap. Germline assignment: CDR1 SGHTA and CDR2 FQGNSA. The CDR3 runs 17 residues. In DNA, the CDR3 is TGTGCCAGCAGCTTGATAAGTATGAGAGATTGGACCTACGAGCAGTACTTC. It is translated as CASSLISMRDWTYEQYF.

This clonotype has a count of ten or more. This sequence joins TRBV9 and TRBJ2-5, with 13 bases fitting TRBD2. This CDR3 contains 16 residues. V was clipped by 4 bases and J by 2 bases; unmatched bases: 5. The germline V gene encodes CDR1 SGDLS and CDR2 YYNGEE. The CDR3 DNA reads TGTGCCAGCAGCCCTTCGGGACTAGCGGGACAAGAGACCCAGTACTTC. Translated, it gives CASSPSGLAGQETQYF.

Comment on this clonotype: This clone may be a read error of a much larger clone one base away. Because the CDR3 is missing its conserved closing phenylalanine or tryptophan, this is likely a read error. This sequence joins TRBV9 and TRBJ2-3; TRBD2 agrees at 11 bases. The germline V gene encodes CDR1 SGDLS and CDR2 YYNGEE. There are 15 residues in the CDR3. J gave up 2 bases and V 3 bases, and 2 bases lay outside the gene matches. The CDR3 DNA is TGTGCCAGCAGCGCGGGACTAGCGGACACAGATACGCAGTATCTT. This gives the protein CASSAGLADTDTQYL.

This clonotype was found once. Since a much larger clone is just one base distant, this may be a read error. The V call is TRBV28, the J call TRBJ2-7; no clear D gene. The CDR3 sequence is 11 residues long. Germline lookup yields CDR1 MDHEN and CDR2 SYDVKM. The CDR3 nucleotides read TGTACCAGCAGGCTTTCCTACGAGCAGTACTTC. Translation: CTSRLSYEQYF.

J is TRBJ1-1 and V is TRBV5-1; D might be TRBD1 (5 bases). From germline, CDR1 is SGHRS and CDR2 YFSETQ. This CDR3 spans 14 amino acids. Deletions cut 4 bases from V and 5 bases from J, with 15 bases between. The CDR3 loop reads CASSPEWGRTEAFF. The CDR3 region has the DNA TGCGCCAGCAGCCCCGAATGGGGGAGGACTGAAGCTTTCTTT.